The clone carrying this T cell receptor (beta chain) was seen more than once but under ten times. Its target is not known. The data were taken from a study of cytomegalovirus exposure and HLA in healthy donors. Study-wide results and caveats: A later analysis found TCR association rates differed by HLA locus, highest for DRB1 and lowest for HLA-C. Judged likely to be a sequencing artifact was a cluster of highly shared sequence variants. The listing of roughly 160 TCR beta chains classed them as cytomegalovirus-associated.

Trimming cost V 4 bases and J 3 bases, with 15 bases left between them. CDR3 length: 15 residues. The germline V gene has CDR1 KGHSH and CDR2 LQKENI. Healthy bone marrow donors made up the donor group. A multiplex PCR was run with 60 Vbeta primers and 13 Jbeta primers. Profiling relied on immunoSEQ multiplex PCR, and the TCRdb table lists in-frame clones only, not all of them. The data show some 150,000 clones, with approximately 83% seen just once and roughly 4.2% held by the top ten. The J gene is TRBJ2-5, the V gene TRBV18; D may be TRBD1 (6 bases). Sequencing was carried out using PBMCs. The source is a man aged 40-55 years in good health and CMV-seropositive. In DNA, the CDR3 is TGTGCCAGCTCACTAGCACAGGGTTGGAAAGAGACCCAGTACTTC. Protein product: CASSLAQGWKETQYF. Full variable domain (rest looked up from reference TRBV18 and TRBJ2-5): NAGVMQNPRHLVRRRGQEARLRCSPMKGHSHVYWYRQLPEEGLKFMVYLQKENIIDESGMPKERFSAEFPKEGPSILRIQQVVRGDSAAYFCASSLAQGWKETQYFGPGTRLLVL.